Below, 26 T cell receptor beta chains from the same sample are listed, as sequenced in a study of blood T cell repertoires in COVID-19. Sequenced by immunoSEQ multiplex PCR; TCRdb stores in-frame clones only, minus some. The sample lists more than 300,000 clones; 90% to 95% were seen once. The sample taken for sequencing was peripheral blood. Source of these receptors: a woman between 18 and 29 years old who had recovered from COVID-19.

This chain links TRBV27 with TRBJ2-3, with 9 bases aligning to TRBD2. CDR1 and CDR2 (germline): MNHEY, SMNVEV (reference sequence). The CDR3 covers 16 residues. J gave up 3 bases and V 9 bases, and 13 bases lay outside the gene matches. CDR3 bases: TGTGCCAGTCGCCTACGGAGCGGGAGGAGTACAGATACGCAGTATTTT. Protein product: CASRLRSGRSTDTQYF.

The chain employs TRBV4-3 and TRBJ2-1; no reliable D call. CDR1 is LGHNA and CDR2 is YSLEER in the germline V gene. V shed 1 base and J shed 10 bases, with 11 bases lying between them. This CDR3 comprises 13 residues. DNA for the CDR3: TGCGCCAGCAGCCAAGTGGTAGAGCGCGAGCAGTTCTTC. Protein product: CASSQVVEREQFF.

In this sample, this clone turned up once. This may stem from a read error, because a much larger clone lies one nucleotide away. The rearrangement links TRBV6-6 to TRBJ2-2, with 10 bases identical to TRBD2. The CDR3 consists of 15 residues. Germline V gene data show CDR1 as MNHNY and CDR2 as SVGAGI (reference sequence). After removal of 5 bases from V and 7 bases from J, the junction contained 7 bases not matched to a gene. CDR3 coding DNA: TGTGCCAGCAGTCCCTCTAGCGGGGGAAACGGGGAGCTGTTTTTT. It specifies CASSPSSGGNGELFF.

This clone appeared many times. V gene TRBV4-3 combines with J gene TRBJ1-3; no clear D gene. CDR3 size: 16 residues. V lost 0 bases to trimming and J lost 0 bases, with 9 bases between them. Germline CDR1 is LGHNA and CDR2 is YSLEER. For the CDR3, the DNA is TGCGCCAGCAGCCAAGATGTGCCGGGCTCTGGAAACACCATATATTTT. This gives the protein CASSQDVPGSGNTIYF.

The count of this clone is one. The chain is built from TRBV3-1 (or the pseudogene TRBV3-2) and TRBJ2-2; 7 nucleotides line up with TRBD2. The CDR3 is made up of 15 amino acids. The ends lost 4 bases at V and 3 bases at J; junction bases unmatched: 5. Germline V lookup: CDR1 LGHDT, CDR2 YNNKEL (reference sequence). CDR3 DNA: TGTGCCAGCAGCCGGCGGGAGCTAGACACCGGGGAGCTGTTTTTT. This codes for CASSRRELDTGELFF.

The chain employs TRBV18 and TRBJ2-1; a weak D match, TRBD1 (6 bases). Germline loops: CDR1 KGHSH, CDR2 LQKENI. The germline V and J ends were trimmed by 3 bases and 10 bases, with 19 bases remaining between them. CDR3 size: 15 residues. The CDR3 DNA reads TGTGCCAGCTCACCGTCCCGGGACATTCTCGGCGAGCAGTTCTTC. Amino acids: CASSPSRDILGEQFF.

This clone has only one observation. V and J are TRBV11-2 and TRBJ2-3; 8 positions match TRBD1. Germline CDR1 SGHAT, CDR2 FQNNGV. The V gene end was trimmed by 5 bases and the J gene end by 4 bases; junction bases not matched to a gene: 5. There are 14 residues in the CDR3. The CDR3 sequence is CASSADRAADTQYF. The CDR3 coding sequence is TGTGCCAGCAGCGCGGACAGGGCGGCAGATACGCAGTATTTT.

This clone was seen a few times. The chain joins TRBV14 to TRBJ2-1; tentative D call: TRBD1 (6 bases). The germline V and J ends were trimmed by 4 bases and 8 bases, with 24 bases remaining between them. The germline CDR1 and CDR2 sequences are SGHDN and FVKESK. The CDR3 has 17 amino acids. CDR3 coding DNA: TGTGCCAGCAGCCTTAAGTCCGGGACACCGGGCGGATATGAGCAGTTCTTC. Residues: CASSLKSGTPGGYEQFF.

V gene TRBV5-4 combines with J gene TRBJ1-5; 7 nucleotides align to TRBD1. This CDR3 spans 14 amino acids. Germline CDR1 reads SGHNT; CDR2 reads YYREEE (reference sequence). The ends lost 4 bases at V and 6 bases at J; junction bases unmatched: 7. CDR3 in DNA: TGTGCCAGCAGCCTATCAGGGGGAGGTCAGCCCCAGCATTTT. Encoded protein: CASSLSGGGQPQHF.

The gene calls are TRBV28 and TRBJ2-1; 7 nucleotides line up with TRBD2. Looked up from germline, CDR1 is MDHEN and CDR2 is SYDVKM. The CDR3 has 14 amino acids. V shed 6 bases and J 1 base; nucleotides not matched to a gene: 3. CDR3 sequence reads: CASRVGGSYNEQFF. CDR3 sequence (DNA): TGTGCCAGCAGGGTGGGGGGGTCCTACAATGAGCAGTTCTTC. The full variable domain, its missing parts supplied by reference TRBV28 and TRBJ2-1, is DVKVTQSSRYLVKRTGEKVFLECVQDMDHENMFWYRQDPGLGLRLIYFSYDVKMKEKGDIPEGYSVSREKKERFSLILESASTNQTSMYLCASRVGGSYNEQFFGPGTRLTVL.

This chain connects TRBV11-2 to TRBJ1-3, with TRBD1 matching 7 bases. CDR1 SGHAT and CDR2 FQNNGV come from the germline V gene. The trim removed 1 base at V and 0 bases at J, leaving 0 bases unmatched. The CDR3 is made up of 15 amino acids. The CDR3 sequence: CASSLGDSSGNTIYF. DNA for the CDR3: TGTGCCAGCAGCTTAGGGGACAGCTCTGGAAACACCATATATTTT.

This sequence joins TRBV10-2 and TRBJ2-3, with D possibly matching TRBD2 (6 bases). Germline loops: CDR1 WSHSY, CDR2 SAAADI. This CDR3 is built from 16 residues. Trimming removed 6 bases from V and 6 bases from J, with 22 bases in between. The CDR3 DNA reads TGCGCCAGCAGAGCGGTCGGGGCGGGACGGGGGGATACGCAGTATTTT. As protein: CASRAVGAGRGDTQYF.

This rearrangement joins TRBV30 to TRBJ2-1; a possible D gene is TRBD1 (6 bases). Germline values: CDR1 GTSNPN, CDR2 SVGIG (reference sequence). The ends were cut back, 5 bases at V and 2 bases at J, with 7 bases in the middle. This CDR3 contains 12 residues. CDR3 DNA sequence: TGTGCCTGGGGGGGCCCCTACAATGAGCAGTTCTTC. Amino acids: CAWGGPYNEQFF.

This CDR3 is CASSPSIAGDQLQYV. As DNA, the CDR3 is TGTGCCAGCAGCCCCTCGATAGCGGGAGACCAGTTGCAGTACGTC. The chain recombines TRBV6-2 or TRBV6-3 with TRBJ2-7; 9 nucleotides match TRBD2. CDR3 length: 15 residues. J gave up 9 bases and V 6 bases, and 15 bases lay outside the gene matches. The germline V gene has CDR1 MNHEY and CDR2 SVGEGT.

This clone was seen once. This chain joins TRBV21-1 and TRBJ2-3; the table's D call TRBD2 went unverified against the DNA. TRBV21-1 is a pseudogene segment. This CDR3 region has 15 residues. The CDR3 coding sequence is TGTGCCAAACAAAAATGGAATTCGAGCGCAGATACGCAGTATTTT. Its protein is CAKQKWNSSADTQYF.

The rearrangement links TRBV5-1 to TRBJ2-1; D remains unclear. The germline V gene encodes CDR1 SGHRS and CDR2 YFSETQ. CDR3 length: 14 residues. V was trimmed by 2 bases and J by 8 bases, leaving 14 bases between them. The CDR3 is CASSFSTSRDEQFF. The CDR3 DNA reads TGCGCCAGCAGCTTTTCTACCTCCCGGGATGAGCAGTTCTTC.

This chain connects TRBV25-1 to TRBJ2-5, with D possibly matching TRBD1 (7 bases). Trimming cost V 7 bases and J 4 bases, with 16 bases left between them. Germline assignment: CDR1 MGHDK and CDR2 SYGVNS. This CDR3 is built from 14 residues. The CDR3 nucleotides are TGTGCCAGCACCGGAGACAGGGAGGTAGAGACCCAGTACTTC. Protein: CASTGDREVETQYF.

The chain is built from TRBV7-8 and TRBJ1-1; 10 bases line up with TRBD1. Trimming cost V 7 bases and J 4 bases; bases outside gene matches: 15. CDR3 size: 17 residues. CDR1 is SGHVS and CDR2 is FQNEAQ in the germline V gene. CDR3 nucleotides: TGTGCCAGCACCATAACCGGGACAGGGGCGTCTGGCACTGAAGCTTTCTTT. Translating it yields CASTITGTGASGTEAFF.

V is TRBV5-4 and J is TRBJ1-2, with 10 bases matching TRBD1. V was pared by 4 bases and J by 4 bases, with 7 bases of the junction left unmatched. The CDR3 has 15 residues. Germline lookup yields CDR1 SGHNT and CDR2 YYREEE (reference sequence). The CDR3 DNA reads TGTGCCAGCAGCCCCCGACAGGGGGCAGGCTATGGCTACACCTTC. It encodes CASSPRQGAGYGYTF.

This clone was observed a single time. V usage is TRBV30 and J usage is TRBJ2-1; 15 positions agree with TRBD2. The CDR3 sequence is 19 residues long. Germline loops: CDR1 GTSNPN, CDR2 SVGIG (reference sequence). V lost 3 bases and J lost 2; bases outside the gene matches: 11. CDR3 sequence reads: CAWSTTRTSGRGAYNEQFF. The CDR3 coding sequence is TGTGCCTGGAGCACTACACGGACTAGCGGGAGGGGGGCCTACAATGAGCAGTTCTTC.

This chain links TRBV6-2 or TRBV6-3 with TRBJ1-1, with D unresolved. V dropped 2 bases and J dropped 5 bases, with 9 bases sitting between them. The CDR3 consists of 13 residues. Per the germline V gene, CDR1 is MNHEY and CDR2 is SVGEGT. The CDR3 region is CASSYTRSTEAFF. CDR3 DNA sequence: TGTGCCAGCAGTTACACGAGGTCTACTGAAGCTTTCTTT.

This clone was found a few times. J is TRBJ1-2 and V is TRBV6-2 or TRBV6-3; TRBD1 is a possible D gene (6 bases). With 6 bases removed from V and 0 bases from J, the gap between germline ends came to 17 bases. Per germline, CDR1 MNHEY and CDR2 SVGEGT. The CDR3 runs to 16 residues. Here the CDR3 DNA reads TGTGCCAGCAGCCGAGGGACACCCGATTCTAACTATGGCTACACCTTC. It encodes CASSRGTPDSNYGYTF.

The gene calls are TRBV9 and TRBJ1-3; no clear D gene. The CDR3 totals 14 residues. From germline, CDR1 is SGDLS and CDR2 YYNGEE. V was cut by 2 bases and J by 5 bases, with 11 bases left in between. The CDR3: CASSVRGYRNTIYF. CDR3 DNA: TGTGCCAGCAGCGTCCGAGGGTACCGAAACACCATATATTTT.

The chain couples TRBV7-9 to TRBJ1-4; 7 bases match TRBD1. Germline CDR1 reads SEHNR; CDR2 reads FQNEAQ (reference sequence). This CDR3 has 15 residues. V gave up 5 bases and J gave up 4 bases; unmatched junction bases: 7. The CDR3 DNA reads TGTGCCAGCAGCCAGCGACAGGGCATTAATGAAAAACTGTTTTTT. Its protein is CASSQRQGINEKLFF. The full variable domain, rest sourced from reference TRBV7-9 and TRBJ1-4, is DTGVSQNPRHKITKRGQNVTFRCDPISEHNRLYWYRQTLGQGPEFLTYFQNEAQLEKSRLLSDRFSAERPKGSFSTLEIQRTEQGDSAMYLCASSQRQGINEKLFFGSGTQLSVL.

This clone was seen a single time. The CDR3 protein is CASDKTGTEETQYF. In DNA, the CDR3 is TGTGCCAGCGATAAAACCGGGACAGAAGAGACCCAGTACTTC. This chain uses TRBV5-5 with TRBJ2-5, with 7 bases identical to TRBD1. CDR1 SGHKS and CDR2 YYEKEE come from the germline V gene (reference sequence). This CDR3 region has 14 residues. V lost 7 bases, J lost 3 bases, and 9 bases stayed unmatched.

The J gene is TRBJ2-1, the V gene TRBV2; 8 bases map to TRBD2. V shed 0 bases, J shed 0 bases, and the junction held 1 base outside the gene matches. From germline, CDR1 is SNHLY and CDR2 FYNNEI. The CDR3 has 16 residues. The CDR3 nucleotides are TGTGCCAGCAGTGAAGCGGGACTAGGCTCCTACAATGAGCAGTTCTTC. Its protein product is CASSEAGLGSYNEQFF.